What follows describes a single T cell receptor beta chain. Its antigen is currently unknown. The data originate from a study of monozygotic twins with cystic fibrosis. This CDR3 is 15 amino acids long. V was clipped by 5 bases and J by 4 bases, with 17 bases between them. Germline V lookup: CDR1 LGHNT, CDR2 FRNRAP. TCRdb's table, derived via immunoSEQ multiplex PCR, lists solely in-frame clones and lacks some. This table has tens of thousands of clones, roughly 97% appearing once. Study results and caveats: Co-twins had the most similar V usage for 13 of 16 pairs, J for 8.

The TCR was taken from a girl aged 10 to 17 with cystic fibrosis. The material sequenced was blood. The genes are TRBV12-5 and TRBJ1-1, with D perhaps matching TRBD1 (6 bases). CDR3 amino acids: CASGPPTGKGTEAFF. The CDR3 nucleotides read TGTGCTAGTGGTCCTCCGACAGGAAAGGGCACTGAAGCTTTCTTT.